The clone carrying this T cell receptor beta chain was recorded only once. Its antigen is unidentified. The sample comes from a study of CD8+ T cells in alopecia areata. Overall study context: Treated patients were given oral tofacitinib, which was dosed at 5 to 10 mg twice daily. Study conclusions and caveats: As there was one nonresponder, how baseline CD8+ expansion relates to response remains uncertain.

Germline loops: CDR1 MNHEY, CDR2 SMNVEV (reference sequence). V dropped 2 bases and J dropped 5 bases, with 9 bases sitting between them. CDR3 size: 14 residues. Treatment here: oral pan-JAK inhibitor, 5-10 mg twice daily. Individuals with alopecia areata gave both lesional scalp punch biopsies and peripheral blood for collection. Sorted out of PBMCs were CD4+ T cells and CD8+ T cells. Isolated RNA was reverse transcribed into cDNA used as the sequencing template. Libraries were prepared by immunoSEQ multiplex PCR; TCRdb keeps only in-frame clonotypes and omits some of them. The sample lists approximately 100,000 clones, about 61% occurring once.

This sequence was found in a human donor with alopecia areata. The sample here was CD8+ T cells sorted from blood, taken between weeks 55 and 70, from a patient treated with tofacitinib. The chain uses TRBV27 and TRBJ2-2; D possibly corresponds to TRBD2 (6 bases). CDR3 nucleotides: TGTGCCAGCAGTTTAGGACTATCGACCGGGGAGCTGTTTTTT. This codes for CASSLGLSTGELFF.